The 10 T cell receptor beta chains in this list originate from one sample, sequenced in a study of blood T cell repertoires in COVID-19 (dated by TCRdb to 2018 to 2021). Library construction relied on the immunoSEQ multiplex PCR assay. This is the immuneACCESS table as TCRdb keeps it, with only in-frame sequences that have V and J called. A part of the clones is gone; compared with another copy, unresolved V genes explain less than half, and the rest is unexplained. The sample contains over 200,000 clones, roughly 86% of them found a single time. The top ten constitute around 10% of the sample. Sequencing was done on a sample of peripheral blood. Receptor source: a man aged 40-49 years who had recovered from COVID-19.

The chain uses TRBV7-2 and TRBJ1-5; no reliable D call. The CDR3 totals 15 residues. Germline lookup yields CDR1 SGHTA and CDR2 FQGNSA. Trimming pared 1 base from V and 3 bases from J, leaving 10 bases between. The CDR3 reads CASSLDGPYNQPQHF. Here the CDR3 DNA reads TGTGCCAGCAGCTTAGATGGGCCGTACAATCAGCCCCAGCATTTT.

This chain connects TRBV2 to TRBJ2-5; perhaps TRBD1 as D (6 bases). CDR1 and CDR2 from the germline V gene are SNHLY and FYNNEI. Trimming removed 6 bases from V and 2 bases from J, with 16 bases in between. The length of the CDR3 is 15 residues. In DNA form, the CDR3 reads TGTGCCAGCAGCTTTTCCAGGGGTCCTCAAGAGACCCAGTACTTC. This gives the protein CASSFSRGPQETQYF.

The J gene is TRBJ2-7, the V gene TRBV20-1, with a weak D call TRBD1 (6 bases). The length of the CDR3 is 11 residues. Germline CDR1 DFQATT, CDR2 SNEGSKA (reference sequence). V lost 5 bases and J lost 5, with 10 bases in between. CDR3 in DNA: TGCAGTGCTTTAGACAGGCACGAGCAGTACTTC. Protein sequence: CSALDRHEQYF.

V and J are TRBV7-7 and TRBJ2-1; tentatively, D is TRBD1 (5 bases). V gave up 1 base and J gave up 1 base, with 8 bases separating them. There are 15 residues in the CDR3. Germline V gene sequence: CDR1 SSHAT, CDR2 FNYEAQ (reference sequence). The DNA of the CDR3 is TGTGCCAGCAGCTTAGAGGACATTTCCTACAATGAGCAGTTCTTC. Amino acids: CASSLEDISYNEQFF.

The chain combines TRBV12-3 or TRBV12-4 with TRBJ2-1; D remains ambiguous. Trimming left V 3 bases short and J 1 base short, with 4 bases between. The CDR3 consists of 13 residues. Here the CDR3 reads CASSFASYNEQFF. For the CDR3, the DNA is TGTGCCAGCAGTTTTGCGTCCTACAATGAGCAGTTCTTC.

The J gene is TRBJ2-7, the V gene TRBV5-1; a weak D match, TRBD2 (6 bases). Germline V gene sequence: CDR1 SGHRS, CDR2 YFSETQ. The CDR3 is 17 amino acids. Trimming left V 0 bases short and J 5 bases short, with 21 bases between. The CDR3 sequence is CASSLVAGILPNDEQYF. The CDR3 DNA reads TGCGCCAGCAGCTTGGTTGCGGGAATCCTCCCTAACGACGAGCAGTACTTC.

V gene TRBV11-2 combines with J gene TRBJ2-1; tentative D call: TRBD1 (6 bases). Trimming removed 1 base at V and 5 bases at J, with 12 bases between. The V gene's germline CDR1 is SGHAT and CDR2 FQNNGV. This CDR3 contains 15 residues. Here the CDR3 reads CASSLVGATHNEQFF. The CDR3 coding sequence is TGTGCCAGCAGCTTAGTGGGGGCTACTCACAATGAGCAGTTCTTC.

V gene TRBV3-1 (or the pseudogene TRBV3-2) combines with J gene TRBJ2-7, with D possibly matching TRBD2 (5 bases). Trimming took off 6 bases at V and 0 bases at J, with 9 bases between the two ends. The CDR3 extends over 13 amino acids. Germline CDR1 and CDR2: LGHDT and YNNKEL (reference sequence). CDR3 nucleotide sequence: TGTGCCAGCAGGCGAGGGAGCTCCTACGAGCAGTACTTC. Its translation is CASRRGSSYEQYF.

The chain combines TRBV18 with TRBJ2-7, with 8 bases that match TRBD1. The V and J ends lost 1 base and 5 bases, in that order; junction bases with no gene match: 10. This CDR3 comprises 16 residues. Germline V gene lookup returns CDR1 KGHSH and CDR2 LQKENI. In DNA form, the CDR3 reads TGTGCCAGCTCACCACTAGTTCAGGGGGCTGGCGACGAGCAGTACTTC. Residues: CASSPLVQGAGDEQYF.

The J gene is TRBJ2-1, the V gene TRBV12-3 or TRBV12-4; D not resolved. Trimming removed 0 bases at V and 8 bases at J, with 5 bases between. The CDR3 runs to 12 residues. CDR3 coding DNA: TGTGCCAGCAGTTTAGCACTCCATGAGCAGTTCTTC. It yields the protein CASSLALHEQFF.